A selection of T cell receptor beta chains follows, all from one sample in a study of T cell repertoires in cytomegalovirus infection. Which antigens these TCRs recognize remains unknown. A single record per CDR3 protein comes from TCRdb applying MiXCR to the reads. The repertoire holds about 340,000 distinct CDR3 sequences, almost 30% seen once, with over 15% in the top ten. The sequences come from cultured PBMCs, collected from culture after CMV antigen stimulation. Receptors were obtained from a human donor in good health (CMV status not recorded). Some clones in this sample may be carry-over from other donors' samples. CDR3s include the opening cysteine and the closing phenylalanine or tryptophan. Fields, in order: clone size, J gene, D gene, V gene, CDR3 DNA, CDR3 protein. The D gene is left open where the match is weak. Clone sizes are given selectively: once, few, many, or a class where the clone is expanded.

many | TRBJ2-3 | NA | TRBV7-2 | TGTGCCAGCAGCTCAGAGGCCTGGTACACAGATACGCAGTATTTT | CASSSEAWYTDTQYF
NA | TRBJ1-3 | TRBD1 | TRBV18 | TGTGCCACCGCACAGGGGTCTGGAAACACCATATATTTT | CATAQGSGNTIYF
NA | TRBJ2-7 | NA | TRBV7-6 | TGTGCCAGCAGCTTAAGTAACGAGCAGTACTTC | CASSLSNEQYF
few | TRBJ1-5 | NA | TRBV2 | TGTGCCAGCAGTGAATCGGGTATGGGCAATCAGCCCCAGCATTTT | CASSESGMGNQPQHF
few | TRBJ1-2 | NA | TRBV7-2 | TGTGCCAGCAGCTTTAGAGGAGAATATGGCTACACCTTC | CASSFRGEYGYTF
NA | TRBJ1-2 | TRBD1 | TRBV2 | TGTGCCAGTGCGACAGGGGGCGGTGGCTACACCTTC | CASATGGGGYTF
NA | TRBJ2-1 | TRBD2 | TRBV20-1 | TGCAGTGCTAGGGGAGGGACTCTACAACCAAATGAGCAGTTCTTC | CSARGGTLQPNEQFF
few | TRBJ1-2 | NA | TRBV7-8 | TGTGCCAGCAGCTTAGCCAGGGTCGACTATGGCTACACCTTC | CASSLARVDYGYTF
NA | TRBJ2-5 | TRBD1 | TRBV15 | TGTGCCACCAGCAGAGCATCGGGACAGGGTGGCGAGACCCAGTACTTC | CATSRASGQGGETQYF
NA | TRBJ1-1 | NA | TRBV20-1 | TGCAGTGCTCACCCGGGGGACACTGAAGCTTTCTTT | CSAHPGDTEAFF
NA | TRBJ1-5 | TRBD1 | TRBV4-1 | TGCGCCAGCAGCCAAGATCATAGGGGGCGAACTGATAGCAATCAGCCCCAGCATTTT | CASSQDHRGRTDSNQPQHF
NA | TRBJ1-5 | TRBD1 | TRBV2 | TGTGCCAGCATGGGGACAGTATTTGGCAATCAGCCCCAGCATTTT | CASMGTVFGNQPQHF
NA | TRBJ1-6 | NA | TRBV7-8 | TGTGCCAGCAGCTTAATGGGGAGTTCACCCCTCCACTTT | CASSLMGSSPLHF
NA | TRBJ1-1 | NA | TRBV25-1 | TGTGCCAGCAGTGAAACAGGGAGCTACACTGAAGCTTTCTTT | CASSETGSYTEAFF
NA | TRBJ1-4 | NA | TRBV6-1 | TGTGCCAGCAGTGAACTTCAGTCTGCAGACACCATTTCTCTATCGAGGGAAAAACTGTTTTTT | CASSELQSADTISLSREKLFF
few | TRBJ2-1 | TRBD2 | TRBV11-1 | TGTGCCAGCAGCGCCCGTACTAGCGGGAGTGGCGATGAGCAGTTCTTC | CASSARTSGSGDEQFF
NA | TRBJ2-7 | NA | TRBV7-2 | TGTGCCAGCAGCCCCCCGACAGGCTACGAGCAGTACTTC | CASSPPTGYEQYF
NA | TRBJ1-1 | NA | TRBV3-1 | TGTGCCAGCAGCCAGGCTGGGAGCACTGAAGCTTTCTTT | CASSQAGSTEAFF
few | TRBJ2-7 | NA | TRBV6-1 | TGTGCCAGCAGTGAAGTAGGGACTCCCAATCGATACGAGCAGTACTTC | CASSEVGTPNRYEQYF
NA | TRBJ2-7 | NA | TRBV20-1 | TGCAGTGCTAGGAGTTTGGCACAGGTATCCTACGAGCAGTACTTC | CSARSLAQVSYEQYF
NA | TRBJ2-3 | NA | TRBV6-5 | NA | CASSSSPGGWLDTQYF
NA | TRBJ2-3 | NA | TRBV7-8 | TGTGCCAGCAGCTTAGCGTTGGGTTTAGAGGGAACAGATACGCAGTATTTT | CASSLALGLEGTDTQYF
few | TRBJ1-5 | TRBD1 | TRBV7-2 | TGTGCCAGCAGCCCACGACAGGGGGAGCAGCCCCAGCATTTT | CASSPRQGEQPQHF
NA | TRBJ2-4 | NA | TRBV10-2 | TGCGCCAGCAGAGGCAGGGTCAACATTCAGTACTTC | CASRGRVNIQYF
few | TRBJ2-3 | NA | TRBV7-3 | TGTGCCAGCAGCTTAAACGCAGATACGCAGTATTTT | CASSLNADTQYF
few | TRBJ2-3 | TRBD1 | TRBV7-6 | TGTGCCAGCAGCTTAAGGACAGGGCAAGGGTCAGATACGCAGTATTTT | CASSLRTGQGSDTQYF
few | TRBJ1-1 | NA | TRBV6-5 | TGTGCCAGCAGGCCCGGGGAGGGTGAGACTGAAGCTTTCTTT | CASRPGEGETEAFF
NA | TRBJ2-2 | NA | TRBV10-3 | TGTGCCATCAGTGGTCGGGGTTCGAACACCGGGGAGCTGTTTTTT | CAISGRGSNTGELFF
once | TRBJ2-1 | TRBD1 | TRBV18 | TGTGCCAGCTCAAGGAGACAGGGGGCAGGCAATGAGCAGTTCTTC | CASSRRQGAGNEQFF
NA | TRBJ2-3 | NA | TRBV6-1 | TGTGCCAGCATACCGCGTGGGATCACAGATACGCAGTATTTT | CASIPRGITDTQYF
NA | TRBJ2-7 | NA | TRBV6-2/TRBV6-3 | TGTGCCAGCAGTCTGGACATCTACGAGCAGTACTTC | CASSLDIYEQYF
NA | TRBJ2-5 | NA | TRBV7-4 | TGTGCCAGCAGCCCCGTAAGGCAAGAGACCCAGTACTTC | CASSPVRQETQYF
NA | TRBJ1-1 | NA | TRBV11-1 | TGTGCCAGCAGCTCAACAGGAGCTCTGAACGCTTTCTTT | CASSSTGALNAFF
NA | TRBJ1-1 | NA | TRBV5-5 | TGTGCCAGCAGCTTGTACCAGGGTGACACTGAAGCTTTCTTT | CASSLYQGDTEAFF
NA | TRBJ2-1 | NA | TRBV11-2 | TGTGCCAGCAGCTCCTTAGAGAGGGCGGGGGCCTCCTACAATGAGCAGTTCTTC | CASSSLERAGASYNEQFF
NA | TRBJ2-1 | TRBD2 | TRBV10-3 | TGTGCCATCAGTCTCCCCGTGGGCGGGAGCTCCTACAATGAGCAGTTCTTC | CAISLPVGGSSYNEQFF
NA | TRBJ2-5 | NA | TRBV5-1 | TGCGCCAGCAGCTGGACCATCGCCGAGTACTTC | CASSWTIAEYF
NA | TRBJ1-5 | NA | TRBV7-2 | TGTGCCAGCAGCCGGCAGAACAATCAGCCCCAGCATTTT | CASSRQNNQPQHF
few | TRBJ2-1 | TRBD2 | TRBV20-1 | TGCAGTGCTAGTTTCGGGACTAGCGGGATCAATGAGCAGTTCTTC | CSASFGTSGINEQFF
few | TRBJ1-2 | NA | TRBV7-6 | TGTGCCAGCAGCTTAGCGTCACAGGCCATGAGGGGGGCCTATGGCTACACCTTC | CASSLASQAMRGAYGYTF
NA | TRBJ1-2 | NA | TRBV28 | TGTGCCAGCAGTCCGCCTTGGACAAGTTGGAATGGCTACACCTTC | CASSPPWTSWNGYTF
few | TRBJ1-1 | NA | TRBV5-4 | TGTGCCAGCAGGGTGTGGGGGGCGCGACCTGAAGCTTTCTTT | CASRVWGARPEAFF
many | TRBJ1-1 | NA | TRBV7-2 | TGTGCCAGCAGCTTACAGGGGACTTACACTGAAGCTTTCTTT | CASSLQGTYTEAFF
NA | TRBJ1-1 | TRBD1 | TRBV15 | TGTGCCACCAGCAGACGGGACAGGGGAACAGCTTTCTTT | CATSRRDRGTAFF
few | TRBJ2-5 | NA | TRBV9 | TGTGCCAGCAGCGTAGGAGTACATAACCAAGAGACCCAGTACTTC | CASSVGVHNQETQYF
NA | TRBJ2-1 | NA | TRBV12-3/TRBV12-4 | TGTGCCAGCACCTGGCCTTTGAGCTCCTACAATGAGCAGTTCTTC | CASTWPLSSYNEQFF
NA | TRBJ2-1 | NA | TRBV7-7 | TGTGCTAGCAGCTTAGAGGGCGGTTGGAATGAGCAGTTCTTC | CASSLEGGWNEQFF
few | TRBJ1-3 | NA | TRBV12-3/TRBV12-4 | TGTGCCACCCTGGGCCAAAGAAACACCATATATTTT | CATLGQRNTIYF
NA | TRBJ1-1 | TRBD1 | TRBV7-8 | TGTGCCAGCAGCCCCCGGGACAGCCTGAACACTGAAGCTTTCTTT | CASSPRDSLNTEAFF
many | TRBJ1-5 | NA | TRBV6-1 | TGTGCCAGCAGTGGAGTTGAGGGGTCCTATAGCAATCAGCCCCAGCATTTT | CASSGVEGSYSNQPQHF
once | TRBJ1-2 | NA | TRBV15 | TGTGCCACCAGCAGAGATTTGGCGTTAGGCTACACCTTC | CATSRDLALGYTF
NA | TRBJ1-2 | NA | TRBV20-1 | TGCAGTGCTAGTCGGCGGAACTATGGCTACACCTTC | CSASRRNYGYTF
few | TRBJ2-1 | TRBD1 | TRBV24-1 | TGTGCCACCAGTGATCCCCAAGTCGGGACAGGGGGCTACAATGAGCAGTTCTTC | CATSDPQVGTGGYNEQFF
NA | TRBJ1-1 | NA | TRBV27 | TGTGCCAGCAGGGTAAGGGGTCCTGGCACTGAAGCTTTCTTT | CASRVRGPGTEAFF